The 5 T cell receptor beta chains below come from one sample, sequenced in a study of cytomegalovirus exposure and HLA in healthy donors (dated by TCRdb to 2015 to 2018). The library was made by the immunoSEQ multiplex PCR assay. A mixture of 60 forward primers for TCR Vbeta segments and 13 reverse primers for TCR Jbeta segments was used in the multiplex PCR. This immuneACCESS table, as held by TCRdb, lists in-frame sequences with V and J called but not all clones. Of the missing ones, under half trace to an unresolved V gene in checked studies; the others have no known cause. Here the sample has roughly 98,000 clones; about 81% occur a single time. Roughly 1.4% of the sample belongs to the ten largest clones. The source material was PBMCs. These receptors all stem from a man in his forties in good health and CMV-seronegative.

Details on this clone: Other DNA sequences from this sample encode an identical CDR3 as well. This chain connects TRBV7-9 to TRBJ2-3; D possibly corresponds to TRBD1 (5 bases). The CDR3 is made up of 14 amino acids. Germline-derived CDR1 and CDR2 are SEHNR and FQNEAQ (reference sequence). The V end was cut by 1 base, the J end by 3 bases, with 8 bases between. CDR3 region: CASSLGQYTDTQYF. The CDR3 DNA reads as TGTGCCAGCAGCTTAGGACAGTATACAGATACGCAGTATTTT.

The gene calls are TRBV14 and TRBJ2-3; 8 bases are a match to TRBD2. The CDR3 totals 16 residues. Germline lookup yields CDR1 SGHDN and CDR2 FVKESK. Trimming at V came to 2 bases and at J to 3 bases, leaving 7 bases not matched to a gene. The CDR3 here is CASSQFGTSLTDTQYF. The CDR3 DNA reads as TGTGCCAGCAGCCAATTCGGGACTAGTCTAACAGATACGCAGTATTTT.

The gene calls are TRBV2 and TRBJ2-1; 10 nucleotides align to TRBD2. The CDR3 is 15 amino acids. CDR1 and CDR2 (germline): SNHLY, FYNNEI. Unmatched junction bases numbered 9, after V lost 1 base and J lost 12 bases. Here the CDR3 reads CASSEETSGLTGQFF. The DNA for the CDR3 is TGTGCCAGCAGTGAAGAGACTAGCGGGTTGACGGGGCAGTTCTTC.

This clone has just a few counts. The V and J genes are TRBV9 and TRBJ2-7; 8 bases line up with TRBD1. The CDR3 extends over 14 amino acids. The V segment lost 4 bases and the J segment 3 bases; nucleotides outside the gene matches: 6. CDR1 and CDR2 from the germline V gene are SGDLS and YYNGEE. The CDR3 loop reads CASSTGQGFYEQYF. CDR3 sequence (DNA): TGTGCCAGCAGCACTGGACAGGGTTTCTACGAGCAGTACTTC.

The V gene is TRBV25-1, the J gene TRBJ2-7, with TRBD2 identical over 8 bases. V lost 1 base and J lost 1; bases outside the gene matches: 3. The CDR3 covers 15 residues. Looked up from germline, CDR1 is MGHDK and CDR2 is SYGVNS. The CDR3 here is CASSEFQRGSYEQYF. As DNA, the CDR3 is TGTGCCAGCAGTGAATTCCAGCGGGGGTCCTACGAGCAGTACTTC.